Following are 29 T cell receptor beta chains from one sample sequenced in a study of CD8+CD57+ T cells in acquired aplastic anemia. The TCR beta profiling, which covered VDJ combination and CDR3 sequence, was carried out using genomic DNA as the template. TCRdb called the reads again in MiXCR, with one record for every CDR3 protein. The table shows some 200,000 distinct CDR3 sequences, with almost 50% occurring only once. Flow cytometry had shown expanded CD8+CD57+ cells in the patients chosen for sequencing. The sequenced material came from sorted CD4+, CD8+, or CD8+CD57+ T cells (not recorded which) from PBMCs. These receptors were obtained from a human donor with aplastic anemia.

To note about this clonotype: An end of the junction differs from the germline gene, which may be a read error. V is TRBV7-8 and J is TRBJ1-5; TRBD1 is a possible D gene (5 bases). The germline CDR1 and CDR2 sequences are SGHVS and FQNEAQ. This CDR3 has 15 amino acids. The CDR3 DNA sequence: TGTGCCAGCAGCTCGGGGACGGGAAACAATCAGTCCCAGCATTTT. Its protein product is CASSSGTGNNQSQHF.

A word on this clonotype: Possible read error: a much larger clone is one base away. The gene calls are TRBV19 and TRBJ2-3; D is perhaps TRBD2 (6 bases). Germline assignment: CDR1 LNHDA and CDR2 SQIVND (reference sequence). Trimming cost V 7 bases and J 2 bases, with 19 bases left between them. The CDR3 covers 16 residues. The CDR3 nucleotides read TGTGCCAGTAATACTGCCCAGGGCGGGGCCACAGATACGCAGTATTTT. This encodes CASNTAQGGATDTQYF. The full variable domain, with the rest looked up from reference TRBV19 and TRBJ2-3, is DGGITQSPKYLFRKEGQNVTLSCEQNLNHDAMYWYRQDPGQGLRLIYYSQIVNDFQKGDIAEGYSVSREKKESFPLTVTSAQKNPTAFYLCASNTAQGGATDTQYFGPGTRLTVL.

In DNA, the CDR3 is TGCGCCAGCAGCCAAGCCCGTAGCGGGGGGGCATCATCAGATACGCAGTATTTT. Encoded protein: CASSQARSGGASSDTQYF. The rearrangement links TRBV5-1 to TRBJ2-3, with 11 bases that match TRBD2. In germline, CDR1 is SGHRS, CDR2 YFSETQ. This CDR3 has 18 residues. Unmatched junction bases numbered 14, after V lost 4 bases and J lost 4 bases.

The chain couples TRBV13 to TRBJ2-1; D remains unclear. Germline-derived CDR1 and CDR2 are PRHDT and FYEKMQ (reference sequence). Trimming took 5 bases from V and 8 from J, leaving 16 bases between them. The CDR3 is 14 amino acids. CDR3 coding DNA: TGTGCCAGCAGCCCCCCGTCCCAACGCCATGAGCAGTTCTTC. Its translation: CASSPPSQRHEQFF. Supplemented by reference TRBV13 and TRBJ2-1, the full variable domain reads AAGVIQSPRHLIKEKRETATLKCYPIPRHDTVYWYQQGPGQDPQFLISFYEKMQSDKGSIPDRFSAQQFSDYHSELNMSSLELGDSALYFCASSPPSQRHEQFFGPGTRLTVL.

The DNA for the CDR3 is TGCAGTCGAAAAACAGGGAGCGAGACCCAGTACTTC. Translating it yields CSRKTGSETQYF. The chain is built from TRBV20-1 and TRBJ2-5; possible D gene TRBD1, 6 bases. The V end was cut by 8 bases, the J end by 5 bases, with 15 bases between. Germline CDR1 DFQATT, CDR2 SNEGSKA (reference sequence). The CDR3 has 12 amino acids.

There are a few counts of this clonotype. V is TRBV30 and J is TRBJ2-7; the D gene is possibly TRBD2 (6 bases). Per the germline V gene, CDR1 is GTSNPN and CDR2 is SVGIG (reference sequence). The CDR3 loop spans 15 amino acids. Trimming took off 2 bases at V and 2 bases at J, with 16 bases between the two ends. CDR3 DNA sequence: TGTGCCTGGAGTCACCGGGACTTTGTAACCTACGAGCAGTACTTC. Its protein is CAWSHRDFVTYEQYF. Using reference TRBV30 and TRBJ2-7 for the parts outside the CDR3, the full variable domain is SQTIHQWPATLVQPVGSPLSLECTVEGTSNPNLYWYRQAAGRGLQLLFYSVGIGQISSEVPQNLSASRPQDRQFILSSKKLLLSDSGFYLCAWSHRDFVTYEQYFGPGTRLTVT.

This clonotype occurred many times. The chain links TRBV5-5 to TRBJ2-2, with 8 bases identical to TRBD1. Germline CDR1 and CDR2: SGHKS and YYEKEE (reference sequence). V dropped 3 bases and J dropped 1; count of bases not matched to a gene: 2. The CDR3 has 15 amino acids. Written as DNA, the CDR3 is TGTGCCAGCAGCTCGACAGGGGAGAACACCGGGGAGCTGTTTTTT. Its translation: CASSSTGENTGELFF.

The chain carries TRBV15 and TRBJ2-5, with D unresolved. CDR1 is LNHNV, CDR2 YYDKDF, per germline (reference sequence). This CDR3 spans 15 amino acids. V was pared by 0 bases and J by 2 bases, with 10 bases between. The CDR3 region is CATSREGPIQETQYF. The DNA for the CDR3 is TGTGCCACCAGCAGAGAAGGCCCCATACAAGAGACCCAGTACTTC.

V is TRBV19 and J is TRBJ1-2, with TRBD1 matching over 8 bases. Looked up from germline, CDR1 is LNHDA and CDR2 is SQIVND (reference sequence). Trimming took 6 bases from V and 0 from J; bases not matched to a gene: 6. The CDR3 has 15 amino acids. The CDR3 is CASSTTGATNYGYTF. CDR3 sequence (DNA): TGTGCCAGTAGCACGACAGGGGCCACTAACTATGGCTACACCTTC.

This clonotype was observed many times. This sequence joins TRBV20-1 and TRBJ1-6, with no clear D. V lost 4 bases, J lost 8 bases, and 9 bases lay in between. Germline lookup yields CDR1 DFQATT and CDR2 SNEGSKA (reference sequence). There are 12 residues in the CDR3. Here the CDR3 DNA reads TGCAGTGCTATCCTTAGGGATTCACCCCTCCACTTT. Amino acids: CSAILRDSPLHF.

This clonotype has only one observation. This chain joins TRBV10-3 and TRBJ1-2; the match to TRBD1 covers 10 bases. Per the germline V gene, CDR1 is ENHRY and CDR2 is SYGVKD. The J segment lost 4 bases and the V segment lost 7 bases, leaving 6 bases of the junction unmatched. This CDR3 region has 14 residues. The CDR3 here is CAINPRTGGYGYTF. DNA of the CDR3: TGTGCCATCAATCCACGGACAGGGGGCTATGGCTACACCTTC.

V usage is TRBV24-1 and J usage is TRBJ1-2, with 7 positions matching TRBD1. The CDR3 totals 13 residues. With 5 bases clipped from V and 8 bases from J, the junction kept 7 bases outside the gene matches. The germline V gene encodes CDR1 KGHDR and CDR2 SFDVKD. CDR3 bases: TGTGCCACCAGTGGCGGAGGGGGCGACGGCTACACCTTC. This encodes CATSGGGGDGYTF.

This clonotype has at least ten counts. The rearrangement uses TRBV2 and TRBJ1-1; 7 nucleotides line up with TRBD1. V lost 7 bases to trimming and J lost 0 bases; unmatched junction nucleotides: 11. This CDR3 has 16 residues. Germline CDR1 reads SNHLY; CDR2 reads FYNNEI. The CDR3 protein is CASTFRDSIMNTEAFF. CDR3 in DNA: TGTGCCAGCACATTCCGGGACAGTATTATGAACACTGAAGCTTTCTTT.

V and J are TRBV7-6 and TRBJ2-1; 12 nucleotides line up with TRBD2. Germline-derived CDR1 and CDR2 are SGHVS and FNYEAQ. V was clipped by 3 bases and J by 8 bases; unmatched bases: 2. The CDR3 contains 14 residues. The CDR3 is CASSLGLAGHEQFF. CDR3 sequence (DNA): TGTGCCAGCAGCTTGGGACTAGCGGGCCATGAGCAGTTCTTC.

This clonotype was seen more than once but under ten times. The CDR3 DNA reads as TGCAGTGCCCGACCGGGACAGGCTTCACCCCTCCACTTT. It is translated as CSARPGQASPLHF. This chain joins TRBV20-1 and TRBJ1-6; 8 positions agree with TRBD1. The CDR3 spans 13 residues. V was clipped by 6 bases and J by 9 bases; unmatched bases: 7. The germline V gene encodes CDR1 DFQATT and CDR2 SNEGSKA (reference sequence).

Worth noting for this clonotype: Its ends do not fully match the called genes, so a read error is possible. The chain is built from TRBV25-1 and TRBJ2-1, with 10 bases matching TRBD1. From germline, CDR1 is MGHDK and CDR2 SYGVNS. CDR3 length equals 14 residues. The CDR3 DNA sequence: TGTGCTAGCAGTGACAGGGGGCCTTACGATGAGCAGTTCTTC. This encodes CASSDRGPYDEQFF.

This clonotype was seen at least ten times. CDR3 bases: TGTGCCAGCAGTCCGCAACGGGTCCCACTCCTTTCCTACGAGCAGTACTTC. It yields the protein CASSPQRVPLLSYEQYF. The V call is TRBV5-6, the J call TRBJ2-7; D is undetermined. Germline loops: CDR1 SGHDT, CDR2 YYEEEE. This CDR3 has 17 amino acids. V lost 5 bases and J 1 base, leaving 22 bases between the germline ends.

This sequence joins TRBV10-3 and TRBJ1-2; TRBD1 might be the D (6 bases). Germline-derived CDR1 and CDR2 are ENHRY and SYGVKD. The V and J ends lost 7 bases and 4 bases respectively, with 16 bases between them. The CDR3 loop spans 14 amino acids. The CDR3 DNA reads TGTGCCATCACTGGACAGCCTCTCTCCTATGGCTACACCTTC. Its translation: CAITGQPLSYGYTF.

Details on this clonotype: A much larger clone is a single base away; this may be a read error. This chain uses TRBV28 with TRBJ1-2; D call uncertain. The CDR3 is made up of 14 amino acids. Germline-derived CDR1 and CDR2 are MDHEN and SYDVKM. CDR3 bases: TGTGCCAACAGTATAACAGCCTTTGTTAATGGCTACACCTTC. It codes for CANSITAFVNGYTF.

In the case of this clonotype: A much more abundant neighbour one base away suggests this may be a read error. The chain uses TRBV20-1 and TRBJ2-1; TRBD2 matches at 9 bases. Germline CDR1 DFQATT, CDR2 SNEGSKA (reference sequence). The CDR3 consists of 13 residues. CDR3 residues: CGAVAGANNEQFF. The CDR3 nucleotides are TGCGGTGCTGTAGCGGGGGCGAACAATGAGCAGTTCTTC.

The J gene is TRBJ1-2, the V gene TRBV25-1; D possibly corresponds to TRBD1 (6 bases). The CDR3 runs 14 residues. Per the germline V gene, CDR1 is MGHDK and CDR2 is SYGVNS. The V end was cut by 2 bases, the J end by 2 bases, with 9 bases between. DNA of the CDR3: TGTGCCAGCAGTGAACAGGGGTTGAACTATGGCTACACCTTC. As protein: CASSEQGLNYGYTF.

J is TRBJ1-2 and V is TRBV15; 7 nucleotides agree with TRBD1. The trim removed 1 base at V and 6 bases at J, leaving 11 bases unmatched. The CDR3 has 16 amino acids. Germline V CDR1 and CDR2: LNHNV, YYDKDF (reference sequence). CDR3: CATSRVASSTGDGYTF. In DNA, the CDR3 is TGTGCCACCAGCAGAGTCGCGAGCAGCACAGGGGATGGCTACACCTTC.

The chain joins TRBV5-1 to TRBJ2-3; 11 bases match TRBD1. After removal of 6 bases from V and 5 bases from J, the junction contained 8 bases not matched to a gene. The CDR3 has 15 amino acids. Germline lookup yields CDR1 SGHRS and CDR2 YFSETQ. The CDR3 region has the DNA TGCGCCAGCATCCCGGGGACAGGGGGAGGAGATACGCAGTATTTT. This gives the protein CASIPGTGGGDTQYF.

This clonotype has at least ten counts. The rearrangement joins TRBV7-8 to TRBJ1-3; perhaps TRBD1 as D (5 bases). Trimming removed 2 bases at V and 4 bases at J, with 9 bases between. Germline CDR1 SGHVS, CDR2 FQNEAQ. This CDR3 has 14 residues. For the CDR3, the DNA is TGTGCCAGCAGCTTAAGAGGGGTAGGAAACACCATATATTTT. This gives the protein CASSLRGVGNTIYF. The variable domain in full, with the rest retrieved from reference TRBV7-8 and TRBJ1-3, is GAGVSQSPRYKVAKRGQDVALRCDPISGHVSLFWYQQALGQGPEFLTYFQNEAQLDKSGLPSDRFFAERPEGSVSTLKIQRTQQEDSAVYLCASSLRGVGNTIYFGEGSWLTVV.

This clonotype appeared many times. The rearrangement links TRBV20-1 to TRBJ2-2, with D possibly TRBD1 on 5 matching bases. Trimming pared 1 base from V and 6 bases from J, leaving 15 bases between. The CDR3 has 15 residues. CDR1 is DFQATT and CDR2 is SNEGSKA in the germline V gene (reference sequence). The CDR3 is CSARVPGRHAGELFF. The CDR3 DNA follows: TGCAGTGCTAGAGTCCCAGGGCGGCATGCCGGGGAGCTGTTTTTT.

The V and J genes are TRBV3-1 and TRBJ1-2; 10 nucleotides align to TRBD1. V shed 1 base and J 7 bases; nucleotides not matched to a gene: 12. Germline V lookup: CDR1 LGHDT, CDR2 YNNKEL (reference sequence). The CDR3 sequence is 17 residues long. The CDR3 region is CASSQGGGTGVLGGYTF. DNA for the CDR3: TGTGCCAGCAGCCAAGGCGGCGGGACAGGGGTGCTGGGTGGCTACACCTTC. Together with reference TRBV3-1 and TRBJ1-2, the CDR3 gives the full variable domain: DTAVSQTPKYLVTQMGNDKSIKCEQNLGHDTMYWYKQDSKKFLKIMFSYNNKELIINETVPNRFSPKSPDKAHLNLHINSLELGDSAVYFCASSQGGGTGVLGGYTFGSGTRLTVV.

Comment on this clonotype: Just one base apart from a much larger clone, this may be a read error. The rearrangement joins TRBV9 to TRBJ2-1; 8 positions agree with TRBD1. Germline loops: CDR1 SGDLS, CDR2 YYNGEE. The CDR3 has 15 amino acids. The CDR3 DNA sequence: TGTGCCAGCAGCCGAACTACGACAGGGGCTGGTGAGCAGTCCTTC. Protein product: CASSRTTTGAGEQSF.

This clonotype was picked up many times. V gene TRBV10-3 combines with J gene TRBJ1-5; 9 nucleotides agree with TRBD1. Germline assignment: CDR1 ENHRY and CDR2 SYGVKD. V was pared by 5 bases and J by 4 bases, with 6 bases of the junction left unmatched. The CDR3 is 15 amino acids. CDR3 bases: TGTGCCATCAGTAGCGGGACAGGGCTGAATCAGCCCCAGCATTTT. Translation: CAISSGTGLNQPQHF.

This clonotype was counted a single time. Because it lacks the conserved phenylalanine or tryptophan at the end, this CDR3 is likely a read error. The limits of the CDR3 on the DNA are not certain, so only TCRdb's listed CDR3 is given. The chain joins TRBV9 to TRBJ1-6; the table calls TRBD1, which could not be checked here. The CDR3 length is 11 residues, termini included. CDR1 is SGDLS, CDR2 YYNGEE, per germline. CDR3 protein: CASSVGGGSVS.